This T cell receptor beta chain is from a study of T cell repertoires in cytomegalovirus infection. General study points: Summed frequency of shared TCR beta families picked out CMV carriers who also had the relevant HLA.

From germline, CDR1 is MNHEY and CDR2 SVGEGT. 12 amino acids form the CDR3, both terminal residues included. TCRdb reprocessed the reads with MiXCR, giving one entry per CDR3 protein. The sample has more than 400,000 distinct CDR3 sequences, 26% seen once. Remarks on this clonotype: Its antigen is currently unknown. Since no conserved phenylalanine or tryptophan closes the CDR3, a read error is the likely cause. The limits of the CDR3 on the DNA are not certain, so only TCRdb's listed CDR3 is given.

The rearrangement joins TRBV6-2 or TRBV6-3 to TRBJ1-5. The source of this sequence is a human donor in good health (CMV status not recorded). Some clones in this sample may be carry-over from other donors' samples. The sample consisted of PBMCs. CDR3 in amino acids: CASSKGGSMRVL.